A selection of T cell receptor beta chains follows, all from one sample in a study of regulatory and conventional T cells in RAG deficiency. Here immunoSEQ multiplex PCR was the method, and the copy in TCRdb shows in-frame clones only, minus some. The data show tens of thousands of clones, 75% to 90% seen once. These same data were also listed under a study on regulatory T cells.

The sequencing input was CD8+ T cells sorted from blood. These receptors came from a human donor in good health. Both conserved end residues are trimmed from each CDR3.

v_call	j_call	cdr3_aa
TRBV6-1	TRBJ1-5	ASSEFGNSNQPQH
TRBV9	TRBJ1-1	ASSPMGPMNTEAF
TRBV20-1	TRBJ1-1	SAAREVEAF
TRBV2	TRBJ2-4	ASSRTGERAKNIQY
TRBV28	TRBJ2-4	ASSFSAGDPIGGRVAKNIQY
TRBV19	TRBJ1-1	ASKWSGGTEAF
TRBV6-5	TRBJ2-7	ASSAGTGNYEQY
TRBV6-6	TRBJ2-7	ASSSGQTYEQY
TRBV11-3	TRBJ2-7	ASSADRGQSEQY
TRBV5-3	TRBJ1-1	ASSGGTKAF
TRBV7-9	TRBJ2-7	ASSFGQGGHEQY
TRBV30	TRBJ1-6	ALTAGTGGSSPLH
TRBV11-2	TRBJ2-7	ASSLVGGQYEQY
TRBV7-9	TRBJ1-1	ASSTDGGTEAF
TRBV7-2	TRBJ1-2	ASSEGRGYGYT
TRBV5-6	TRBJ1-1	ASSLDVYMNTEAF
TRBV6-8	TRBJ1-6	ASSYGTGDDSPLH
TRBV10-2	TRBJ1-1	ASRNAENTEAF
TRBV19	TRBJ1-5	ASSVRDNNQPQH
TRBV10-2	TRBJ2-2	ASSENGQFVGSGELF
TRBV2	TRBJ2-4	ASSEALKNIQY
TRBV4-1	TRBJ2-1	ASSQEELAALTDEQF
TRBV13	TRBJ2-2	ASSPTSGYATGELF
TRBV19	TRBJ2-1	ATDHDNEQF
TRBV19	TRBJ2-7	ASSIEGQQY
TRBV2	TRBJ1-2	ATLPERNYGYT
TRBV6-5	TRBJ1-1	ASSYSTRNTEAF
TRBV13	TRBJ1-3	ASSLGAGANTIY
TRBV7-9	TRBJ2-1	ASSSYQGVDNEQF
TRBV16	TRBJ2-7	ASSHLTPSYEQY
TRBV7-9	TRBJ1-1	ASSLGGDKNTEAF
TRBV15	TRBJ2-5	ATSSSLGDAQETQY
TRBV19	TRBJ2-7	ASGAIYEQY